Below are 27 T cell receptor beta chains sequenced from a single sample in a study of T cell responses to AZD1222 COVID-19 vaccine. Libraries were prepared by immunoSEQ multiplex PCR; TCRdb keeps only in-frame clonotypes and omits some of them. The repertoire holds some 150,000 clones, with about 86% as singletons. The sequenced sample was peripheral blood, obtained on day 0 of AZD1222 vaccination. Source of these receptors: an adult in good health.

The chain links TRBV3-1 (or the pseudogene TRBV3-2) to TRBJ2-1, with 8 bases lining up with TRBD1. Germline CDR1 and CDR2: LGHDT and YNNKEL (reference sequence). The CDR3 has 13 amino acids. Losses at the gene ends were 7 bases for V and 6 bases for J; bases not matched to a gene: 5. In nucleotides, the CDR3 is TGTGCCAGCAACCCTACAGGGGGCAATGAGCAGTTCTTC. Translated, it gives CASNPTGGNEQFF.

J is TRBJ2-7 and V is TRBV4-1; 10 bases are shared with TRBD2. J gave up 0 bases and V 0 bases, and 5 bases lay outside the gene matches. Germline-derived CDR1 and CDR2 are MGHRA and YSYEKL. This CDR3 has 17 amino acids. The CDR3 loop is CASSQEYSGRYSYEQYF. The DNA for the CDR3 is TGCGCCAGCAGCCAAGAATATAGCGGGAGGTACTCCTACGAGCAGTACTTC.

The chain is built from TRBV5-6 and TRBJ1-1; TRBD1 might be the D (6 bases). This CDR3 is built from 15 residues. Germline CDR1 and CDR2: SGHDT and YYEEEE. Trimming pared 2 bases from V and 4 bases from J, leaving 15 bases between. CDR3 protein: CASSFITGWSTEAFF. The CDR3 coding sequence is TGTGCCAGCAGCTTCATTACAGGGTGGAGCACTGAAGCTTTCTTT.

The CDR3 DNA sequence: TGTGCCAGCAGTGACATGAATGAGGAGACCCAGTACTTC. It codes for CASSDMNEETQYF. The chain employs TRBV27 and TRBJ2-5; D unresolved. The CDR3 spans 13 residues. Looked up from germline, CDR1 is MNHEY and CDR2 is SMNVEV (reference sequence). The V and J ends lost 5 bases and 5 bases respectively, with 12 bases between them.

The CDR3 DNA sequence: TGTGCCAGCAGCGTAGATGGCGGGAGCTACGAGCAGTACTTC. Translation gives CASSVDGGSYEQYF. This rearrangement joins TRBV9 to TRBJ2-7; TRBD2 aligns across 7 bases. The CDR3 length is 14 residues. CDR1 SGDLS and CDR2 YYNGEE come from the germline V gene. Trimming cost V 0 bases and J 3 bases; bases outside gene matches: 3.

CDR3 DNA sequence: TGTGCCAGCAGCTTAGAGGGACTAGTGGTTGAGGAGCAGTACTTC. The encoded protein is CASSLEGLVVEEQYF. V usage is TRBV7-8 and J usage is TRBJ2-7; 8 bases match TRBD2. Losses at the gene ends were 1 base for V and 7 bases for J; bases not matched to a gene: 9. Per the germline V gene, CDR1 is SGHVS and CDR2 is FQNEAQ. CDR3 length: 15 residues.

This chain links TRBV6-5 with TRBJ2-2, with a possible D match to TRBD2 (6 bases). The CDR3 has 15 amino acids. Trimming shortened V by 3 bases and J by 7 bases, and 15 bases separated the two germline ends. CDR1 is MNHEY and CDR2 is SVGAGI in the germline V gene. The CDR3 DNA reads TGTGCCAGCAGTTATTGGGACTCGACTCTCGGGGAGCTGTTTTTT. Protein sequence: CASSYWDSTLGELFF.

The rearrangement links TRBV6-4 to TRBJ2-3; D is perhaps TRBD1 (6 bases). Trimming left V 7 bases short and J 0 bases short, with 11 bases between. This CDR3 is built from 14 residues. Germline assignment: CDR1 MRHNA and CDR2 SNTAGT. Written as DNA, the CDR3 is TGTGCCAGCAAGGGGCAGGGGAGCACAGATACGCAGTATTTT. Translating gives CASKGQGSTDTQYF.

This chain links TRBV6-5 with TRBJ2-7; D unclear. Between the trimmed V and J ends, which lost 5 bases and 5 bases, there was a span of 16 bases. The CDR3 is 14 residues long. Germline CDR1 is MNHEY and CDR2 is SVGAGI. This CDR3 is CASSHGQLSHEQYF. In DNA, the CDR3 is TGTGCCAGCAGTCACGGTCAGCTTTCCCACGAGCAGTACTTC.

The gene calls are TRBV28 and TRBJ2-5; 8 bases match TRBD1. Per the germline V gene, CDR1 is MDHEN and CDR2 is SYDVKM. The CDR3 loop spans 16 amino acids. V lost 4 bases and J lost 4; bases outside the gene matches: 11. The chain's CDR3 is CASSSENTDRAETQYF. CDR3 nucleotide sequence: TGTGCCAGCAGTTCCGAAAACACGGACAGGGCAGAGACCCAGTACTTC.

The gene calls are TRBV28 and TRBJ1-2, with 7 bases lining up with TRBD1. After removal of 2 bases from V and 3 bases from J, the junction contained 3 bases not matched to a gene. The CDR3 loop spans 14 amino acids. The germline gives CDR1 MDHEN, CDR2 SYDVKM. CDR3 bases: TGTGCCAGCAGTTTAGACAGGGAGGACTATGGCTACACCTTC. As protein: CASSLDREDYGYTF.

This chain links TRBV10-1 with TRBJ1-2; D is unclear. The CDR3 totals 11 residues. V lost 7 bases, J lost 2 bases, and 5 bases lay in between. From germline, CDR1 is WNHNN and CDR2 SYGVQD (reference sequence). This chain's CDR3 is CASTRNYGYTF. The CDR3 DNA sequence: TGCGCCAGCACAAGGAACTATGGCTACACCTTC.

The rearrangement uses TRBV7-9 and TRBJ2-1; D possibly corresponds to TRBD2 (6 bases). The germline V and J ends were trimmed by 5 bases and 8 bases, with 19 bases remaining between them. Looked up from germline, CDR1 is SEHNR and CDR2 is FQNEAQ (reference sequence). The CDR3 is made up of 15 amino acids. CDR3 in amino acids: CASSGRDSPNDEQFF. The CDR3 DNA is TGTGCCAGCAGCGGCCGGGACTCCCCCAACGATGAGCAGTTCTTC. Full variable domain (missing parts from reference TRBV7-9 and TRBJ2-1): DTGVSQNPRHKITKRGQNVTFRCDPISEHNRLYWYRQTLGQGPEFLTYFQNEAQLEKSRLLSDRFSAERPKGSFSTLEIQRTEQGDSAMYLCASSGRDSPNDEQFFGPGTRLTVL.

V and J are TRBV5-1 and TRBJ1-1; a possible D gene is TRBD1 (5 bases). V was pared by 2 bases and J by 6 bases, with 11 bases between. The CDR3 loop spans 13 amino acids. The germline CDR1 and CDR2 sequences are SGHRS and YFSETQ. This chain's CDR3 is CASSFGGNAEAFF. CDR3 coding DNA: TGCGCCAGCAGCTTTGGGGGTAACGCTGAAGCTTTCTTT. The whole variable domain, filled in from reference TRBV5-1 and TRBJ1-1, reads KAGVTQTPRYLIKTRGQQVTLSCSPISGHRSVSWYQQTPGQGLQFLFEYFSETQRNKGNFPGRFSGRQFSNSRSEMNVSTLELGDSALYLCASSFGGNAEAFFGQGTRLTVV.

This clone rates as medium-sized (0.01 to 0.1%). The sample holds other DNA sequences that translate to the same CDR3. The rearrangement joins TRBV30 to TRBJ1-6; D ambiguous. V shed 0 bases and J shed 6 bases, with 6 bases lying between them. The germline gives CDR1 GTSNPN, CDR2 SVGIG (reference sequence). The length of the CDR3 is 13 residues. The CDR3 loop reads CAWSVPGNSPLHF. Here the CDR3 DNA reads TGTGCCTGGAGTGTACCGGGTAATTCACCCCTCCACTTT. Supplemented by reference TRBV30 and TRBJ1-6, the full variable domain reads SQTIHQWPATLVQPVGSPLSLECTVEGTSNPNLYWYRQAAGRGLQLLFYSVGIGQISSEVPQNLSASRPQDRQFILSSKKLLLSDSGFYLCAWSVPGNSPLHFGNGTRLTVT.

This rearrangement joins TRBV19 to TRBJ2-2, with TRBD1 identical over 7 bases. V lost 6 bases and J lost 0; bases outside the gene matches: 1. The germline CDR1 and CDR2 sequences are LNHDA and SQIVND (reference sequence). This CDR3 is built from 14 residues. CDR3 nucleotides: TGTGCCAGTAGGGGGACAGCGAACACCGGGGAGCTGTTTTTT. Protein product: CASRGTANTGELFF.

The chain has TRBV7-2 and TRBJ2-4; the D is unclear. CDR1 SGHTA and CDR2 FQGNSA come from the germline V gene. V lost 4 bases to trimming and J lost 7 bases, with 14 bases between them. CDR3 length equals 14 residues. Here the CDR3 reads CASSSALATNIQYF. Written as DNA, the CDR3 is TGTGCCAGCAGCTCAGCGCTGGCGACGAACATTCAGTACTTC.

The chain joins TRBV19 to TRBJ2-1, with no clear D. Germline V gives CDR1 LNHDA, CDR2 SQIVND (reference sequence). The V end was cut by 4 bases, the J end by 1 base, with 5 bases between. This CDR3 is 13 amino acids long. The CDR3 DNA sequence: TGTGCCAGTAGTACTGATTCCTACAATGAGCAGTTCTTC. Residues: CASSTDSYNEQFF.

CDR3 sequence: CASTSGQRKGEAFF. CDR3 coding DNA: TGTGCCAGTACCTCGGGACAGCGGAAGGGAGAAGCTTTCTTT. The V and J genes are TRBV19 and TRBJ1-1; 7 positions match TRBD1. CDR1 is LNHDA and CDR2 is SQIVND in the germline V gene (reference sequence). V trimming: 7 bases; J trimming: 8 bases; junction bases outside the gene matches: 13. This CDR3 contains 14 residues. Complete variable domain (other parts from reference TRBV19 and TRBJ1-1): DGGITQSPKYLFRKEGQNVTLSCEQNLNHDAMYWYRQDPGQGLRLIYYSQIVNDFQKGDIAEGYSVSREKKESFPLTVTSAQKNPTAFYLCASTSGQRKGEAFFGQGTRLTVV.

The chain is built from TRBV14 and TRBJ2-3; D assignment may be TRBD1 or TRBD2 (5 bases each). The CDR3 sequence is 16 residues long. CDR1 SGHDN and CDR2 FVKESK come from the germline V gene. V was pared by 2 bases and J by 0 bases, with 12 bases between. The CDR3 protein is CASSQWGRGSTDTQYF. CDR3 nucleotides: TGTGCCAGCAGCCAATGGGGGAGAGGCAGCACAGATACGCAGTATTTT. The whole variable domain, filled in from reference TRBV14 and TRBJ2-3, reads EAGVTQFPSHSVIEKGQTVTLRCDPISGHDNLYWYRRVMGKEIKFLLHFVKESKQDESGMPNNRFLAERTGGTYSTLKVQPAELEDSGVYFCASSQWGRGSTDTQYFGPGTRLTVL.

CDR3 DNA: TGTGCCAGCAATCTTCGTAGTGGGAGCTCTGGAAACACCATATATTTT. Its translation is CASNLRSGSSGNTIYF. The chain combines TRBV28 with TRBJ1-3; no clear D gene. V was clipped by 7 bases and J by 0 bases, with 16 bases between them. The germline V gene encodes CDR1 MDHEN and CDR2 SYDVKM. CDR3 length equals 16 residues.

This clone came up a few times. This rearrangement joins TRBV13 to TRBJ1-2; possibly TRBD1 for D (5 bases). V was shortened by 11 bases and J by 0 bases, with 16 bases between the two germline ends. This CDR3 region has 14 residues. CDR1 is PRHDT, CDR2 FYEKMQ, per germline (reference sequence). The CDR3 is CASNIKGANYGYTF. CDR3 nucleotides: TGTGCCTCGAATATCAAAGGGGCTAACTATGGCTACACCTTC.

This chain uses TRBV7-6 with TRBJ1-1, with D possibly being TRBD1 (6 bases). CDR1 is SGHVS and CDR2 is FNYEAQ in the germline V gene. This CDR3 has 15 residues. Trimming stripped 1 base from V and 5 bases from J, with 14 bases between. In nucleotides, the CDR3 is TGTGCCAGCAGCTTAGTTCAGGGGAGTGGTACTGAAGCTTTCTTT. As protein: CASSLVQGSGTEAFF.

The V gene is TRBV6-5, the J gene TRBJ1-6; 11 bases match TRBD1. Germline V CDR1 and CDR2: MNHEY, SVGAGI. The CDR3 is 14 amino acids. V dropped 7 bases and J dropped 7; count of bases not matched to a gene: 3. Here the CDR3 DNA reads TGTGCCAGCACCCGGACAGGGGGCAATTCACCCCTCCACTTT. Its protein product is CASTRTGGNSPLHF.

This clone was counted once. The chain has TRBV6-5 and TRBJ2-7, with D maybe TRBD1 (6 bases). V shed 8 bases and J shed 6 bases, with 14 bases lying between them. The CDR3 is 12 residues long. Germline lookup yields CDR1 MNHEY and CDR2 SVGAGI. The CDR3 sequence: CASLSPGAEQYF. DNA of the CDR3: TGTGCCAGCCTATCTCCAGGGGCCGAGCAGTACTTC.

The CDR3 region has the DNA TGCGCCAGCAGTGAGAGATTCGGGCGGATGAATCAGCCCCAGCATTTT. Amino acid sequence: CASSERFGRMNQPQHF. This chain connects TRBV10-1 to TRBJ1-5; D is undetermined. Trimming removed 2 bases at V and 4 bases at J, with 15 bases between. The CDR3 loop spans 16 amino acids. CDR1 is WNHNN and CDR2 is SYGVQD in the germline V gene (reference sequence).

In DNA form, the CDR3 reads TGTGCCAGCATGAGGGGACCTTACAATGAGCAGTTCTTC. This sequence encodes CASMRGPYNEQFF. The chain recombines TRBV6-5 with TRBJ2-1; D may match TRBD1 or TRBD2 (5 bases each). The CDR3 has 13 amino acids. The germline CDR1 and CDR2 sequences are MNHEY and SVGAGI. Trimming took off 7 bases at V and 4 bases at J, with 11 bases between the two ends.